This T cell receptor (beta chain) was sequenced in a study of T cell changes during pregnancy in multiple sclerosis. Produced via immunoSEQ multiplex PCR; TCRdb's table is partial and in-frame only. The table records approximately 63,000 clones, 93% of them present only once. With V trimmed by 7 bases and J by 3 bases, 6 bases remained unmatched. Germline V gene lookup returns CDR1 SGHRS and CDR2 YFSETQ. The CDR3 runs 14 residues. The rearrangement joins TRBV5-1 to TRBJ2-2; 7 positions match TRBD1. The specimen was CD8+ T cells from peripheral blood mononuclear cells, collected in the third trimester of pregnancy. This clonotype was sampled from a female donor with multiple sclerosis, enrolled in a pregnancy study. CDR3 DNA sequence: TGCGCCAGCCGTACAGGGGTGGACACCGGGGAGCTGTTTTTT. This encodes CASRTGVDTGELFF.